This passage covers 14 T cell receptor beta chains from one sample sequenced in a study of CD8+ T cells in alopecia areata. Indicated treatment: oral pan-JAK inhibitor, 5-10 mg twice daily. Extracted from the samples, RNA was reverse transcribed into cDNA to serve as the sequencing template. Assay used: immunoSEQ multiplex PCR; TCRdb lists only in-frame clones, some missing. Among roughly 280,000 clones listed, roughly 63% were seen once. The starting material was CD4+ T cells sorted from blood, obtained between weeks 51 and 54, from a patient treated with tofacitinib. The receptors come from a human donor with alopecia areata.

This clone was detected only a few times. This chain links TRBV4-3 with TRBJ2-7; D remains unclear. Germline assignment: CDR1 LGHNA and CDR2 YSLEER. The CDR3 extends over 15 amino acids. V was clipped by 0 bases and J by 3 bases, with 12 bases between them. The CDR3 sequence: CASSQDRAASYEQYF. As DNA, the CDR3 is TGCGCCAGCAGCCAAGATAGGGCAGCTAGCTACGAGCAGTACTTC.

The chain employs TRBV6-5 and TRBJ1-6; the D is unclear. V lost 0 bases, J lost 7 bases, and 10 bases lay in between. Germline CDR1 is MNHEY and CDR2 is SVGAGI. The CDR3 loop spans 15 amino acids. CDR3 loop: CASSYSWSSNSPLHF. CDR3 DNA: TGTGCCAGCAGTTACTCATGGTCGTCGAATTCACCCCTCCACTTT.

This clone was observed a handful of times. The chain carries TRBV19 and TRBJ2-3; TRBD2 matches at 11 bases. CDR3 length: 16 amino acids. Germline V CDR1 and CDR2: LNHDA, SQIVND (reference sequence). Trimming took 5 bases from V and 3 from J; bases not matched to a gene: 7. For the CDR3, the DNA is TGTGCCAGTAGTGGCCAACTAGCGGGGGTAACAGATACGCAGTATTTT. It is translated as CASSGQLAGVTDTQYF.

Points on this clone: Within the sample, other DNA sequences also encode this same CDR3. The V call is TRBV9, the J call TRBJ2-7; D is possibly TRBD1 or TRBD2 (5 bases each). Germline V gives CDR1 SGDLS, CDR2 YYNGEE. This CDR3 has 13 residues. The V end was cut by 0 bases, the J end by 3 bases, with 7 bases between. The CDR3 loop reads CASSVGGSYEQYF. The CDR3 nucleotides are TGTGCCAGCAGCGTAGGGGGGAGCTACGAGCAGTACTTC.

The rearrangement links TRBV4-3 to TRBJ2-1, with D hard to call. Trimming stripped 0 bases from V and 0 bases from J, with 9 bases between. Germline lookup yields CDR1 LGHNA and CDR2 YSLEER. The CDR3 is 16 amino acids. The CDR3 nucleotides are TGCGCCAGCAGCCAAGATCCCCGGTCCTCCTACAATGAGCAGTTCTTC. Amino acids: CASSQDPRSSYNEQFF.

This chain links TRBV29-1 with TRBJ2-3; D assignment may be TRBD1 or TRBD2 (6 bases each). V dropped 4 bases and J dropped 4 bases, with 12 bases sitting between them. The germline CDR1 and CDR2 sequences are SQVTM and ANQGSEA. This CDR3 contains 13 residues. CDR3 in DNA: TGCAGCGTTGCCCGGGGGCGCTCAGATACGCAGTATTTT. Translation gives CSVARGRSDTQYF.

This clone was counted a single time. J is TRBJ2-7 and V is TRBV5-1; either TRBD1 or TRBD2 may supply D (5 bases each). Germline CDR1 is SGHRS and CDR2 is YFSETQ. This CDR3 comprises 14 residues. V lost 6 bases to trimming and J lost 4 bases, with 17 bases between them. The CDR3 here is CASKTDSAGYEQYF. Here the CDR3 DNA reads TGCGCCAGCAAGACCGACAGTGCGGGTTACGAGCAGTACTTC.

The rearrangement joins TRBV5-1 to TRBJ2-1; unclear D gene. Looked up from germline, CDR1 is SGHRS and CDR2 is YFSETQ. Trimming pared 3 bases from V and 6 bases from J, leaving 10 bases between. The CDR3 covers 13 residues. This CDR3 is CASSSQLGNEQFF. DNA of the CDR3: TGCGCCAGCAGCTCCCAACTCGGCAATGAGCAGTTCTTC.

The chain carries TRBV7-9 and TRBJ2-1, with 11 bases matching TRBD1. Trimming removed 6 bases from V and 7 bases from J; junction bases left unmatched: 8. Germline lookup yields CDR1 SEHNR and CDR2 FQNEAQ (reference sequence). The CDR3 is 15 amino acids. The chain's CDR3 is CASRPGQGVLNEQFF. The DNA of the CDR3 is TGTGCCAGCAGGCCGGGACAGGGGGTGTTAAATGAGCAGTTCTTC.

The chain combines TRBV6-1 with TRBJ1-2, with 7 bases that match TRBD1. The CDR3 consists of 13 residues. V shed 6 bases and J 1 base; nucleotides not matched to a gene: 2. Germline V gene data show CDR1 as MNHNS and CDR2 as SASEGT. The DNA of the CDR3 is TGTGCCAGCAGGGACAGGATTAACTATGGCTACACCTTC. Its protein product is CASRDRINYGYTF.

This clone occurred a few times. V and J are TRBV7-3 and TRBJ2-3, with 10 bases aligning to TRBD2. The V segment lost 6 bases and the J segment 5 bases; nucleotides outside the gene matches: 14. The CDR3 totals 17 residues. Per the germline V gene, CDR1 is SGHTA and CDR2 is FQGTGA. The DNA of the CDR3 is TGTGCCAGCAGTCTCGATATAGCGGGGGGCCGGAGAGATACGCAGTATTTT. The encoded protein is CASSLDIAGGRRDTQYF.

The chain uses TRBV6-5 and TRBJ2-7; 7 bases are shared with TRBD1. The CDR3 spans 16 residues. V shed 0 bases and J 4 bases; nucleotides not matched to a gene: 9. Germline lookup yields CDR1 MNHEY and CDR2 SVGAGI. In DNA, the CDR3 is TGTGCCAGCAGTTACTCGAGAGGGGGCGGAATGTACGAGCAGTACTTC. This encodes CASSYSRGGGMYEQYF.

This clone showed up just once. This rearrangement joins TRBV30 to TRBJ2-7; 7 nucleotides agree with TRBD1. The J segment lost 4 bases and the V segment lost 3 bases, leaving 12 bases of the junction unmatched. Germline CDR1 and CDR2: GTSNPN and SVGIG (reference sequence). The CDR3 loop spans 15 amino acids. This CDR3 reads CAWSSDRVRWYEQYF. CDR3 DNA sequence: TGTGCCTGGAGCTCCGACAGGGTGAGATGGTACGAGCAGTACTTC.

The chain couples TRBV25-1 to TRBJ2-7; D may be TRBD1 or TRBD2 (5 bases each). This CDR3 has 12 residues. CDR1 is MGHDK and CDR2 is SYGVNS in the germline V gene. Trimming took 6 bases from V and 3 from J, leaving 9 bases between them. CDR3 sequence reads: CASRLGDYEQYF. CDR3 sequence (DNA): TGTGCCAGCAGACTAGGGGACTACGAGCAGTACTTC.